This T cell receptor beta chain stems from a study of long-term antiretroviral therapy in people with HIV. The authors ran the immunoSEQ assay, v3.0, at survey level. Clones were sequenced by immunoSEQ multiplex PCR, and TCRdb holds only the in-frame ones, with some missing. The data contain more than 20,000 clones, 86% of them singletons. Overall study findings and caveats: Clones showing expansion before ART dominated the repertoire at all time points.

Concerning this clone: Its antigen is as yet unknown.

In germline, CDR1 is SGHAT, CDR2 FQNNGV. The CDR3 covers 13 residues. Trimming stripped 1 base from V and 2 bases from J, with 6 bases between. The receptor was isolated from a woman in her 30s with HIV. The input for sequencing was unsorted PBMCs, taken 1.8 years before starting antiretroviral therapy. This chain joins TRBV11-2 and TRBJ2-7; D gene unclear. CDR3: CASSLALTYEQYF. CDR3 DNA: TGTGCCAGCAGCTTAGCTCTGACCTACGAGCAGTACTTC.